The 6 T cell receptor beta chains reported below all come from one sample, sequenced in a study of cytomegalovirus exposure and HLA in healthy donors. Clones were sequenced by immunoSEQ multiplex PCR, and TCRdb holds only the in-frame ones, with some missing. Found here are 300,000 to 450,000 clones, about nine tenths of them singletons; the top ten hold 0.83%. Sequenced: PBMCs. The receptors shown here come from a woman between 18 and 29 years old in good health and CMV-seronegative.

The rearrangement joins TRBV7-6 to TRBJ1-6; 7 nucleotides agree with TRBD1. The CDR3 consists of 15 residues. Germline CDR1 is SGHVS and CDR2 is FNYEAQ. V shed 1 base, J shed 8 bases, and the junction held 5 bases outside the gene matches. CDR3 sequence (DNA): TGTGCCAGCAGCTTAGTGGGGACAGTTGATTCACCCCTCCACTTT. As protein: CASSLVGTVDSPLHF.

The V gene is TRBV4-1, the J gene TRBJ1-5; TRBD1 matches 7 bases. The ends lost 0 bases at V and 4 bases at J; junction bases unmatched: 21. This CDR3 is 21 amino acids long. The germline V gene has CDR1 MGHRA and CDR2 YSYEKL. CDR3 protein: CASSQERGGGLGGSPNQPQHF. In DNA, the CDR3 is TGCGCCAGCAGCCAAGAACGGGGCGGGGGGTTAGGGGGCTCCCCAAATCAGCCCCAGCATTTT.

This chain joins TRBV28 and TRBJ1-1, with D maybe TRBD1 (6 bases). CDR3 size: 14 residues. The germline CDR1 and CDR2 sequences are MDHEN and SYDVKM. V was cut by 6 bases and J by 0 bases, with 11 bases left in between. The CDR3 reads CASSRTVLNTEAFF. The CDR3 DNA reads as TGTGCCAGCAGCAGGACAGTTTTGAACACTGAAGCTTTCTTT.

CDR3 DNA sequence: TGTGCCAGCAGCTCCGTAGGAGGCATTAGCACAGATACGCAGTATTTT. It specifies CASSSVGGISTDTQYF. The V call is TRBV7-6, the J call TRBJ2-3, with D tentatively TRBD2 (5 bases). Germline CDR1 and CDR2: SGHVS and FNYEAQ. The CDR3 consists of 16 residues. V lost 4 bases and J 0 bases, leaving 14 bases between the germline ends.

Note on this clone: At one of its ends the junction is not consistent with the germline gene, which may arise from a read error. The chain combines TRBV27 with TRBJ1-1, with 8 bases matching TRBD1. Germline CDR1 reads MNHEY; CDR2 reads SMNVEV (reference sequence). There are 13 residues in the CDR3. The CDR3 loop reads CVSSLGQDVKAFF. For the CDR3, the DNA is TGTGTCAGCAGTCTGGGACAGGACGTGAAGGCTTTCTTT.

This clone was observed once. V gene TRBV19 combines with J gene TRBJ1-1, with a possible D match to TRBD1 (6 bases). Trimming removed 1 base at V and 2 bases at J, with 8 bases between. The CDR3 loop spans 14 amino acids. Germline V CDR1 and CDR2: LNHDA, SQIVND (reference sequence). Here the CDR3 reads CASSIVGTNTEAFF. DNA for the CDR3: TGTGCCAGTAGTATAGTGGGGACAAACACTGAAGCTTTCTTT.